This is a list of T cell receptor beta chains from one sample in a study of OX40 agonist ivuxolimab in advanced cancers. Libraries were prepared by immunoSEQ multiplex PCR; TCRdb keeps only in-frame clonotypes and omits some of them. The sample records around 100,000 clones, less than 95% being singletons. Sequences were derived from CD4+ or CD8+ T cells sorted from blood, sampled in a trial of the OX40 agonist ivuxolimab. Every receptor here comes from an adult with an advanced solid tumor such as melanoma, head and neck, liver or kidney cancer. Each CDR3 is given without its conserved first and last residue. Fields, in order: V gene, J gene, CDR3 protein.

TRBV7-8	TRBJ2-5	ASSMGLVTKETQY
TRBV5-1	TRBJ2-5	ASSSKTSGTPAQY
TRBV7-3	TRBJ2-2	ASSLKGAVTGELF
TRBV11-3	TRBJ2-1	ASSLGGRGANEQF
TRBV5-1	TRBJ2-1	ASSLVGTLSNEQF
TRBV5-6	TRBJ2-2	ASSSDPNTGELF
TRBV6-5	TRBJ2-5	ASRSELATQY
TRBV7-2	TRBJ1-1	ASSTQQLNTEAF
TRBV6-6	TRBJ2-3	ASSRTAGADTQY
TRBV10-3	TRBJ2-4	AIIVGRGGDFLLAKNIQY
TRBV19	TRBJ1-1	ASSVQGASEAF
TRBV5-1	TRBJ2-7	ASRGPSSYEQY
TRBV5-6	TRBJ2-5	ASSFRLARGETQY
TRBV2	TRBJ2-1	ASSGVASLNEQF
TRBV11-2	TRBJ2-7	ASSLTGGSYEQY
TRBV19	TRBJ2-5	ASSIGAGRETQY
TRBV18	TRBJ1-1	ASSPVRGGMNTEAF
TRBV10-3	TRBJ2-5	AISEGSGIVETQY
TRBV5-4	TRBJ2-3	ASSSVRGAGDTDTQY
TRBV28	TRBJ2-6	ASSSGQRSGANVLT
TRBV25-1	TRBJ2-1	ASSESGEQF
TRBV7-2	TRBJ2-7	ASSFREPGLGQY
TRBV19	TRBJ2-1	ASSTWPSSYNEQF
TRBV4-3	TRBJ2-2	ASSLRQGRTGELF
TRBV9	TRBJ2-2	ASSISGRAPGELF
TRBV15	TRBJ2-2	ATSTSGIYTGELF
TRBV7-2	TRBJ2-3	ASSLGGGADTQY
TRBV28	TRBJ2-7	AIWTSGRYEQY
TRBV2	TRBJ1-5	ASSQPTVAGPQH
TRBV27	TRBJ2-2	ASRPGNTGELF
TRBV18	TRBJ2-3	ASSPTYSTDTQY
TRBV9	TRBJ2-5	ASSVAPRRETQY
TRBV30	TRBJ2-7	AWSVRGQGAREQY
TRBV4-1	TRBJ2-3	ASSLTQRREGLSPRSTDTQY
TRBV9	TRBJ2-2	ASSAQGGAYTGELF
TRBV18	TRBJ1-5	ASSPRGLRNSNQPQH
TRBV19	TRBJ1-2	ATEPTQGQGGHT
TRBV6-1	TRBJ1-1	ASSVGTVQLNTEAF
TRBV6-6	TRBJ2-7	ASSQDRGGYEQY
TRBV4-2	TRBJ2-1	ASSQDGAAFNEQF
TRBV6-5	TRBJ1-5	ASSSSSRSNQPQH
TRBV29-1	TRBJ2-1	SVKNRGSMDEQF
TRBV5-1	TRBJ2-5	ASSLYRGFKETQY
TRBV9	TRBJ2-2	ASSVVDSTGELF
TRBV7-2	TRBJ2-3	ASSPRSFDTQY
TRBV19	TRBJ2-7	ASISIGGIVYEQY
TRBV5-1	TRBJ2-5	ASRGLQETQY